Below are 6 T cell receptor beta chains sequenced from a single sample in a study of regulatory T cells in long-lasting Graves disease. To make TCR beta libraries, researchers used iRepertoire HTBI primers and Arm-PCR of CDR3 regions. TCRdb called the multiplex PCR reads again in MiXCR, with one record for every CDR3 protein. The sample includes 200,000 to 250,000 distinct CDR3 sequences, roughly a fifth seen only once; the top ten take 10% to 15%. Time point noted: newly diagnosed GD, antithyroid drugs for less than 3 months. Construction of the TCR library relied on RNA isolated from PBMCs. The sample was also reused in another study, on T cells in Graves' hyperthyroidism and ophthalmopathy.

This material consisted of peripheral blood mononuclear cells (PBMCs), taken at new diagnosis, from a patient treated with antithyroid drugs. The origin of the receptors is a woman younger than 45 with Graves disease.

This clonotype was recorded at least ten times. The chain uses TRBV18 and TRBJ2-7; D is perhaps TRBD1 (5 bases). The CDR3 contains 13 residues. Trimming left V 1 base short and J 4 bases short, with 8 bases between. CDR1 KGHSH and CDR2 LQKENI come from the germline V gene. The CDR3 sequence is CASSPQGKYEQYF. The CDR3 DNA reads TGTGCCAGCTCACCACAGGGGAAATACGAGCAGTACTTC.

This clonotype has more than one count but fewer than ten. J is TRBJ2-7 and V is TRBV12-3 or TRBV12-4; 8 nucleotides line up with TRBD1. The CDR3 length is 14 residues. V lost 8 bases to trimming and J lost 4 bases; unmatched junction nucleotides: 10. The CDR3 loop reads CASRKPGQGYEQYF. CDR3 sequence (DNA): TGTGCCAGCCGCAAGCCTGGACAGGGTTACGAGCAGTACTTC.

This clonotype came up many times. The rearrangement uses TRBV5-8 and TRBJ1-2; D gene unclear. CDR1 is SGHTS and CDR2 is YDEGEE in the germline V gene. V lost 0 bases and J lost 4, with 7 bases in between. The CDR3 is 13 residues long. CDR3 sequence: CASSLERSYGYTF. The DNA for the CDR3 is TGTGCCAGCAGCTTGGAAAGGAGCTATGGCTACACCTTC.

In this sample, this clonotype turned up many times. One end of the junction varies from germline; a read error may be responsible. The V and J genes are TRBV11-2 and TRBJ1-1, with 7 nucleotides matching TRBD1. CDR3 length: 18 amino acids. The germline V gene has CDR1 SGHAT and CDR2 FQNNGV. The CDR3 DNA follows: TGCGCCAGCAGCCCGACAGGGCGACCGGCTACCCCTAACACTGAAGCTTTCTTT. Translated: CASSPTGRPATPNTEAFF.

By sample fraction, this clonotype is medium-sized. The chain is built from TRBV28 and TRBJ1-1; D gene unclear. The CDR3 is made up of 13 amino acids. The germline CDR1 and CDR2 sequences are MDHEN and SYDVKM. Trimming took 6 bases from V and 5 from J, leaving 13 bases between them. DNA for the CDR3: TGTGCCAGCAGCCTGACCGATTCTACTGAAGCTTTCTTT. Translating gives CASSLTDSTEAFF. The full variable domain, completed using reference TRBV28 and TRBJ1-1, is DVKVTQSSRYLVKRTGEKVFLECVQDMDHENMFWYRQDPGLGLRLIYFSYDVKMKEKGDIPEGYSVSREKKERFSLILESASTNQTSMYLCASSLTDSTEAFFGQGTRLTVV.

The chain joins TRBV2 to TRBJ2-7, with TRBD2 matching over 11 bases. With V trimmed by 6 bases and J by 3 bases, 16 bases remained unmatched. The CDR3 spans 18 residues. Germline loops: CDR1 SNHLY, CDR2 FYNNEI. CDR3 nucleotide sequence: TGTGCCAGCAGGGCCGGGACTAGCGGACCCTGGGGGAACTACGAGCAGTACTTC. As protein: CASRAGTSGPWGNYEQYF. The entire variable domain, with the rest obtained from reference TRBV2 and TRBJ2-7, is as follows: EPEVTQTPSHQVTQMGQEVILRCVPISNHLYFYWYRQILGQKVEFLVSFYNNEISEKSEIFDDQFSVERPDGSNFTLKIRSTKLEDSAMYFCASRAGTSGPWGNYEQYFGPGTRLTVT.